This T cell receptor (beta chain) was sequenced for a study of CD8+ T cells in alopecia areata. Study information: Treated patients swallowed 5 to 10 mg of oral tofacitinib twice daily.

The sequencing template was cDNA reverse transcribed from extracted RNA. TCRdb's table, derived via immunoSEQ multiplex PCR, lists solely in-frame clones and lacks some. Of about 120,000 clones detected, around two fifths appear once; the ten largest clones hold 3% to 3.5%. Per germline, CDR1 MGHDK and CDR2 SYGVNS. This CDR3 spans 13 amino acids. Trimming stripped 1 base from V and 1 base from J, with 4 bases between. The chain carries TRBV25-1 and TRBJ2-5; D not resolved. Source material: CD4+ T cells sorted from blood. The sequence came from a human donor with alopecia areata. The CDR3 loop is CASSESFQETQYF. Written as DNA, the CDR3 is TGTGCCAGCAGTGAATCTTTCCAAGAGACCCAGTACTTC.